This T cell receptor (beta chain) was captured in a study of blood T cell repertoires in COVID-19. Study at large: Researchers got acute and convalescent COVID-19 samples from the United States, Italy and Spain.

CDR1 MDHEN and CDR2 SYDVKM come from the germline V gene. V was trimmed by 3 bases and J by 4 bases, leaving 15 bases between them. CDR3 length: 15 amino acids. How the authors handled the data: Amplification from reference gene primers served as the basis for estimated nucleated cell counts. The repertoire was sequenced with immunoSEQ multiplex PCR; TCRdb's copy has only in-frame clones and lacks some. That table supplies the V and J calls and clone size; D and trimming were determined from the DNA. The repertoire holds just over 25,000 clones, around 91% seen once, with about 10% in the top ten. The chain carries TRBV28 and TRBJ1-1; D gene uncertain. Material for sequencing was peripheral blood. The origin of this receptor is a man between 65 and 80 years old with acute or convalescent COVID-19. In nucleotides, the CDR3 is TGTGCCAGCAGTTTTGCAGATTTCGGGAGCACTGAAGCTTTCTTT. Its translation: CASSFADFGSTEAFF.